What follows are 8 T cell receptor beta chains derived from one specimen sequenced in a study of cytomegalovirus exposure and HLA in healthy donors. PCR primers comprised 60 Vbeta and 13 Jbeta primers. This table comes from immunoSEQ multiplex PCR, and its TCRdb copy is limited to in-frame clones, with some not included. The data contain about 220,000 clones, more than 65% of them singletons. The sequenced sample was PBMCs. Receptors originate from a young man in good health and CMV-seronegative.

The chain links TRBV18 to TRBJ2-1; no reliable D call. Trimming shortened V by 0 bases and J by 7 bases, and 7 bases separated the two germline ends. Per germline, CDR1 KGHSH and CDR2 LQKENI. The CDR3 runs 13 residues. CDR3: CASSPPAVNEQFF. The CDR3 nucleotides are TGTGCCAGCTCACCACCGGCGGTGAATGAGCAGTTCTTC.

The chain recombines TRBV7-3 with TRBJ1-1; D perhaps matches TRBD1 (6 bases). Germline values: CDR1 SGHTA, CDR2 FQGTGA. The V and J ends lost 5 bases and 3 bases respectively, with 22 bases between them. This CDR3 spans 17 amino acids. CDR3 coding DNA: TGTGCCAGCAGCCTAGGGTACCGCCGGACAGTGGACACTGAAGCTTTCTTT. Translated, it gives CASSLGYRRTVDTEAFF.

This clone occurred a few times. V and J are TRBV15 and TRBJ1-6; D is unresolved. The CDR3 runs to 13 residues. Between the trimmed V and J ends, which lost 0 bases and 12 bases, there was a span of 9 bases. Germline V gene sequence: CDR1 LNHNV, CDR2 YYDKDF (reference sequence). The CDR3 sequence is CATSRDLQKPLHF. CDR3 DNA sequence: TGTGCCACCAGCAGAGATTTACAAAAACCCCTCCACTTT.

The gene calls are TRBV7-9 and TRBJ2-6; no reliable D call. The CDR3 sequence is 18 residues long. The germline CDR1 and CDR2 sequences are SEHNR and FQNEAQ (reference sequence). Trimming took 5 bases from V and 0 from J, leaving 17 bases between them. CDR3 loop: CASSITQALDSGANVLTF. CDR3 sequence (DNA): TGTGCCAGCAGCATAACCCAGGCATTAGACTCTGGGGCCAACGTCCTGACTTTC.

This clone was picked up one time. The rearrangement links TRBV5-5 to TRBJ1-5, with D unresolved. Germline values: CDR1 SGHKS, CDR2 YYEKEE (reference sequence). V gave up 4 bases and J gave up 4 bases, with 15 bases separating them. The CDR3 contains 15 residues. The DNA of the CDR3 is TGTGCCAGCAGCCGGAGGCGAAGCAATAATCAGCCCCAGCATTTT. This codes for CASSRRRSNNQPQHF.

The chain links TRBV18 to TRBJ2-5, with 7 bases aligning to TRBD1. Germline values: CDR1 KGHSH, CDR2 LQKENI. The CDR3 spans 14 residues. V shed 5 bases, J shed 0 bases, and the junction held 3 bases outside the gene matches. The CDR3 sequence: CASSSGTDQETQYF. CDR3 DNA sequence: TGTGCCAGCTCATCGGGGACAGACCAAGAGACCCAGTACTTC.

The V call is TRBV5-5, the J call TRBJ2-1; D is undetermined. Germline V gives CDR1 SGHKS, CDR2 YYEKEE (reference sequence). Trimming shortened V by 4 bases and J by 5 bases, and 10 bases separated the two germline ends. The CDR3 loop spans 13 amino acids. The CDR3 region has the DNA TGTGCCAGCAGCCTATACTTAGACAATGAGCAGTTCTTC. This gives the protein CASSLYLDNEQFF.

The rearrangement uses TRBV27 and TRBJ1-1; TRBD1 is a possible D gene (5 bases). CDR3 length: 17 amino acids. Trimming stripped 6 bases from V and 0 bases from J, with 20 bases between. Germline CDR1 and CDR2: MNHEY and SMNVEV (reference sequence). Here the CDR3 reads CASSSLGGGSMNTEAFF. In DNA form, the CDR3 reads TGTGCCAGCAGCTCTTTAGGCGGGGGGTCCATGAACACTGAAGCTTTCTTT.